The clone carrying this TCR beta chain was seen more than once but under ten times. This entry belongs to a study of regulatory T cells in long-lasting Graves disease. Time point meaning: newly diagnosed GD, antithyroid drugs for less than 3 months. Preparation of the TCR library used RNA extracted from PBMCs. The CDR3 spans 16 residues. V lost 4 bases, J lost 7 bases, and 10 bases stayed unmatched. Germline lookup yields CDR1 KGHDR and CDR2 SFDVKD. CDR3-region Arm-PCR and iRepertoire HTBI primers produced the TCR beta libraries. MiXCR, run by TCRdb on the multiplex PCR reads, gives a single entry per CDR3 protein. The sample includes 350,000 to 500,000 distinct CDR3 sequences, 15% to 20% of them seen just once. The data also belong to a second study, concerning T cells in Graves' hyperthyroidism and ophthalmopathy. That source reports: Most expanded thyroid clonotypes above 0.001 also appeared in blood.

The sequencing used peripheral blood mononuclear cells (PBMCs), collected at new diagnosis, from a patient treated with antithyroid drugs. The sequence derives from a woman under 30 with Graves disease. V is TRBV24-1 and J is TRBJ2-5, with 11 positions matching TRBD2. CDR3 coding DNA: TGTGCCACCAGTGAGACGGGGACTAGCGGTACCGGGACCCAGTACTTC. This encodes CATSETGTSGTGTQYF.